The count of the clone carrying this TCR beta chain is one. The protocol was immunoSEQ multiplex PCR, while the TCRdb copy is restricted to in-frame clones and leaves out a portion. The data hold approximately 300,000 clones, with approximately 88% observed a single time. This specimen belongs to a study of blood T cell repertoires in COVID-19. Study context: Sources were T cells, B-cell-depleted T cells, or PBMCs; the material itself was cDNA or gDNA.

This clonotype was sampled from a man aged 55-75 years who had recovered from COVID-19. Material for sequencing was PBMCs or T cells enriched from blood (not recorded which).

CDR3 nucleotide sequence: TGCGCCAGCAGCAAGGACAGGGCGAACACTGAAGCTTTCTTT. This encodes CASSKDRANTEAFF. This rearrangement joins TRBV5-1 to TRBJ1-1; TRBD1 aligns across 8 bases. The trim removed 4 bases at V and 1 base at J, leaving 3 bases unmatched. CDR1 and CDR2 from the germline V gene are SGHRS and YFSETQ. The CDR3 runs to 14 residues.